The 13 T cell receptor beta chains reported below all come from one sample, sequenced in a study of response to subunit inactivated influenza vaccine. TCRdb ran MiXCR on the RT-PCR reads and lists one entry per CDR3 protein. The table includes 800,000 or so distinct CDR3 sequences, around 20% detected once. Sequences were derived from PBMCs from blood, sampled 5 days after vaccination. These receptors all stem from a man aged 45 to 65 who received an inactivated influenza vaccine.

This clonotype turned up a few times. This chain uses TRBV7-2 with TRBJ2-1; TRBD2 matches 7 bases. Looked up from germline, CDR1 is SGHTA and CDR2 is FQGNSA. CDR3 size: 15 residues. V dropped 2 bases and J dropped 5; count of bases not matched to a gene: 6. The CDR3 DNA reads TGTGCCAGCAGCTTACTAGCGGACGATCACAATGAGCAGTTCTTC. Encoded protein: CASSLLADDHNEQFF.

This chain uses TRBV7-8 with TRBJ1-5; D is undetermined. This CDR3 spans 16 amino acids. V lost 4 bases and J lost 0, with 13 bases in between. The germline CDR1 and CDR2 sequences are SGHVS and FQNEAQ. DNA for the CDR3: TGTGCCAGCAGCTCAGTCGGGGTTTATAGCAATCAGCCCCAGCATTTT. Translation: CASSSVGVYSNQPQHF.

The chain combines TRBV20-1 with TRBJ2-4, with TRBD2 matching over 12 bases. The CDR3 has 16 residues. V gave up 3 bases and J gave up 4 bases; unmatched junction bases: 7. In germline, CDR1 is DFQATT, CDR2 SNEGSKA (reference sequence). The CDR3 DNA follows: TGCAGTGCTAGCCCACGCGGACTAGCGGGAAAAAACATTCAGTACTTC. The encoded protein is CSASPRGLAGKNIQYF.

This clonotype was recorded at least ten times. The V and J genes are TRBV7-6 and TRBJ2-1, with D possibly matching TRBD2 (6 bases). Germline V gene lookup returns CDR1 SGHVS and CDR2 FNYEAQ. This CDR3 contains 16 residues. V dropped 3 bases and J dropped 1 base, with 13 bases sitting between them. CDR3 region: CASSLFGGMSYNEQFF. The CDR3 bases are TGTGCCAGCAGCTTGTTTGGCGGGATGTCCTACAATGAGCAGTTCTTC.

This chain joins TRBV27 and TRBJ1-2, with a weak D call TRBD1 (5 bases). The CDR3 has 14 amino acids. Germline V gene lookup returns CDR1 MNHEY and CDR2 SMNVEV (reference sequence). V lost 4 bases and J lost 4, with 13 bases in between. Here the CDR3 DNA reads TGTGCCAGCAGTTCCGCAGGACATGGCTATGGCTACACCTTC. Protein: CASSSAGHGYGYTF.

CDR3 nucleotide sequence: TGCGCCAGCAGCCAAGGCATGGGCGGGAGAGGCTCCTACAATGAGCAGTTCTTC. It specifies CASSQGMGGRGSYNEQFF. This chain uses TRBV4-3 with TRBJ2-1, with 7 positions matching TRBD2. The CDR3 has 18 residues. V dropped 1 base and J dropped 0; count of bases not matched to a gene: 9. From germline, CDR1 is LGHNA and CDR2 YSLEER.

This clonotype was found a few times. V and J are TRBV20-1 and TRBJ2-7; 12 bases match TRBD1. Germline trimming cut 2 bases from V and 6 bases from J; bases unmatched to any gene: 5. The CDR3 contains 14 residues. CDR1 DFQATT and CDR2 SNEGSKA come from the germline V gene (reference sequence). The CDR3 bases are TGCAGTGCTAGAATGGGACAGGGGGCGTTCGAGCAGTACTTC. This sequence encodes CSARMGQGAFEQYF.

This clonotype has at least ten counts. The chain joins TRBV7-8 to TRBJ2-5; the D is unclear. CDR3 size: 11 residues. V was trimmed by 7 bases and J by 5 bases, leaving 8 bases between them. Germline CDR1 SGHVS, CDR2 FQNEAQ. CDR3 sequence: CASTQTETQYF. Written as DNA, the CDR3 is TGTGCCAGCACCCAAACGGAGACCCAGTACTTC.

This clonotype has more than one count but fewer than ten. This rearrangement joins TRBV12-3 or TRBV12-4 to TRBJ1-6; D call uncertain. This CDR3 is 16 amino acids long. V shed 2 bases and J shed 7 bases, with 15 bases lying between them. CDR3 nucleotide sequence: TGTGCCAGCAGTTTAAGGTTGAGAGACGTGAATTCACCCCTCCACTTT. The encoded protein is CASSLRLRDVNSPLHF.

There are a few counts of this clonotype. CDR3 nucleotides: TGTGCCAGCTCACCACAACAGGGGACCTACGAGCAGTACTTC. It is translated as CASSPQQGTYEQYF. The rearrangement links TRBV18 to TRBJ2-7; 7 positions agree with TRBD1. V lost 1 base to trimming and J lost 2 bases; unmatched junction nucleotides: 2. The CDR3 loop spans 14 amino acids. The germline V gene encodes CDR1 KGHSH and CDR2 LQKENI.

The chain joins TRBV25-1 to TRBJ2-3; 7 nucleotides line up with TRBD2. This CDR3 spans 15 amino acids. Germline assignment: CDR1 MGHDK and CDR2 SYGVNS. Trimming took 5 bases from V and 1 from J; bases not matched to a gene: 6. CDR3 loop: CASSMGTTRTDTQYF. The DNA for the CDR3 is TGTGCCAGCAGTATGGGGACTACCCGCACAGATACGCAGTATTTT.

A few counts support this clonotype. The chain carries TRBV7-2 and TRBJ2-7, with D possibly TRBD2 on 6 matching bases. CDR1 is SGHTA, CDR2 FQGNSA, per germline. V lost 5 bases to trimming and J lost 3 bases, with 17 bases between them. The CDR3 is 15 residues long. CDR3: CASSSRRAGNYEQYF. Here the CDR3 DNA reads TGTGCCAGCAGCAGCCGAAGGGCGGGAAACTACGAGCAGTACTTC.

This clonotype was found a few times. The genes are TRBV20-1 and TRBJ2-1; 8 bases map to TRBD2. Germline V lookup: CDR1 DFQATT, CDR2 SNEGSKA (reference sequence). Germline trimming cut 4 bases from V and 7 bases from J; bases unmatched to any gene: 15. This CDR3 is 16 amino acids long. The CDR3 reads CSATGTRGPIANEQFF. CDR3 sequence (DNA): TGCAGTGCTACGGGGACTAGGGGTCCTATCGCTAATGAGCAGTTCTTC.